This T cell receptor beta chain was recorded in a study of cytomegalovirus exposure and HLA in healthy donors. The CDR3 is made up of 15 amino acids. Looked up from germline, CDR1 is MNHEY and CDR2 is SVGAGI. V lost 5 bases to trimming and J lost 4 bases; unmatched junction nucleotides: 7. The PCR used 60 Vbeta and 13 Jbeta primers. The data were produced by immunoSEQ multiplex PCR, yet TCRdb's version contains in-frame clones alone and is incomplete. The sample carries about 190,000 clones, about 83% recorded once. This receptor was taken from a woman aged 25-40 years in good health and CMV-seropositive. Sequencing was performed on PBMCs. The V call is TRBV6-5, the J call TRBJ2-2, with TRBD2 matching 7 bases. The CDR3 region is CASSSRRGSTGELFF. CDR3 nucleotide sequence: TGTGCCAGCAGTAGTCGGCGCGGGAGCACCGGGGAGCTGTTTTTT.